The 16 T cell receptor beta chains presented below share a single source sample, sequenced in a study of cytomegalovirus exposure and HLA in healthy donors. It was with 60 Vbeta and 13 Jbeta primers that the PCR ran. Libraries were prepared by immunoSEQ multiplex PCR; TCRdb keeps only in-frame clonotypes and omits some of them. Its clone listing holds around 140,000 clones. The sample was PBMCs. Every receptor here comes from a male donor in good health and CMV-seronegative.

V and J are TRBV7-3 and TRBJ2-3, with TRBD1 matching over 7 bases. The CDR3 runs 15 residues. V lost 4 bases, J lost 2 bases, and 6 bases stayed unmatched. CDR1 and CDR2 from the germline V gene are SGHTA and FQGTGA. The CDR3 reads CASSSRDSFTDTQYF. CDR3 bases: TGTGCCAGCAGCTCCCGGGACAGCTTCACAGATACGCAGTATTTT.

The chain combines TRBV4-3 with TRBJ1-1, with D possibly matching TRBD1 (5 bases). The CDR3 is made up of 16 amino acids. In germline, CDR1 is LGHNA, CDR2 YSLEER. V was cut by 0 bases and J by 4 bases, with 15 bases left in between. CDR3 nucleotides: TGCGCCAGCAGCCAAGAAGGGCAGGGTTGGGGCACTGAAGCTTTCTTT. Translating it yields CASSQEGQGWGTEAFF.

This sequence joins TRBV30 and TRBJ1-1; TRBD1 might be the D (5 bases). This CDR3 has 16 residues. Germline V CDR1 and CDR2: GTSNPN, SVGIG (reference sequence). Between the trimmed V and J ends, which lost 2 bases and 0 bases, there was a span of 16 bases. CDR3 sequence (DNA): TGTGCCTGGAGTCTCACAGGCAGCATTTTGAACACTGAAGCTTTCTTT. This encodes CAWSLTGSILNTEAFF.

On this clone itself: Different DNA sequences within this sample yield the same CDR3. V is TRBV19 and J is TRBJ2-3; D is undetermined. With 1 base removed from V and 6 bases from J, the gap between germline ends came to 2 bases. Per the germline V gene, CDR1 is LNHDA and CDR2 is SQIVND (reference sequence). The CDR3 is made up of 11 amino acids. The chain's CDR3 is CASSIADTQYF. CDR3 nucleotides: TGTGCCAGTAGTATAGCGGATACGCAGTATTTT.

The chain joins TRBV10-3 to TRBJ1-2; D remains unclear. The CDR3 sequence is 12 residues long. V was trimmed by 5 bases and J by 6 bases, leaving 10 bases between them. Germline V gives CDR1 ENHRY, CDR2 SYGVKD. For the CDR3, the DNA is TGTGCCATCAGTCTCCGCGGGAATGGCTACACCTTC. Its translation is CAISLRGNGYTF.

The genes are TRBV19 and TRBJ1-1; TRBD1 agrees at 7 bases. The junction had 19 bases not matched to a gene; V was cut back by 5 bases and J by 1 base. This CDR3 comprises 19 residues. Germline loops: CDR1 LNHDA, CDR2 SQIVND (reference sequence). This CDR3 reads CASSDALQYRTGWNTEAFF. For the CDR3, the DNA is TGTGCCAGTAGTGATGCCCTGCAATACAGGACAGGATGGAACACTGAAGCTTTCTTT.

CDR3 in DNA: TGTGCCAGCAGCCCGACTATGGGCACAGATACGCAGTATTTT. Translation: CASSPTMGTDTQYF. The chain recombines TRBV14 with TRBJ2-3; D perhaps matches TRBD2 (5 bases). The V end lost 4 bases, the J end lost 1 base, and 9 bases lay between the germline ends. The CDR3 loop spans 14 amino acids. CDR1 and CDR2 from the germline V gene are SGHDN and FVKESK.

This chain's CDR3 is CAWTPVSGRAVYGYTF. CDR3 bases: TGTGCCTGGACCCCAGTTTCGGGCCGAGCGGTCTATGGCTACACCTTC. This chain links TRBV30 with TRBJ1-2; no clear D gene. Per germline, CDR1 GTSNPN and CDR2 SVGIG (reference sequence). Trimming removed 4 bases from V and 4 bases from J, with 22 bases in between. CDR3 length equals 16 residues.

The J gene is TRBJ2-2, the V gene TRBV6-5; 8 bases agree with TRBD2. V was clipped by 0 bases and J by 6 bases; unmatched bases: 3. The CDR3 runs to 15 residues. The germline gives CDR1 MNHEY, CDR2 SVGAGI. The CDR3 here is CASSYSTSAPGELFF. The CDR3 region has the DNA TGTGCCAGCAGTTACTCGACTAGCGCGCCCGGGGAGCTGTTTTTT.

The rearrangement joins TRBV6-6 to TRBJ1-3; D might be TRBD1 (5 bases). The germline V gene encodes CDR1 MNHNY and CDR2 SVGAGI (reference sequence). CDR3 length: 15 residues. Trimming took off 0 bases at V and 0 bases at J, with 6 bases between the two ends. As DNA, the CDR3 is TGTGCCAGCAGTTACTCGGACATCTCTGGAAACACCATATATTTT. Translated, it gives CASSYSDISGNTIYF.

Here the CDR3 reads CASSPTSGGARETQYF. The DNA of the CDR3 is TGCGCCAGCAGCCCAACTAGCGGGGGGGCCAGGGAGACCCAGTACTTC. The chain uses TRBV4-1 and TRBJ2-5; 13 bases are a match to TRBD2. The CDR3 loop spans 16 amino acids. Germline trimming cut 4 bases from V and 5 bases from J; bases unmatched to any gene: 7. The germline gives CDR1 MGHRA, CDR2 YSYEKL.

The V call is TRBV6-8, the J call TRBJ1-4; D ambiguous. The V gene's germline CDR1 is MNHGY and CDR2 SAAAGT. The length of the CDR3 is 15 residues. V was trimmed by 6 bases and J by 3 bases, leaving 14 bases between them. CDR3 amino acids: CASRGIAEANEKLFF. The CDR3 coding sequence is TGTGCCAGCAGGGGAATTGCGGAGGCTAATGAAAAACTGTTTTTT.

The CDR3, as DNA: TGTGCCAGCAGCTTAGGGGCGACAGGGGCGAATTCACCCCTCCACTTT. It yields the protein CASSLGATGANSPLHF. The V gene is TRBV7-9, the J gene TRBJ1-6; 8 nucleotides line up with TRBD1. The CDR3 spans 16 residues. V shed 1 base, J shed 7 bases, and the junction held 6 bases outside the gene matches. CDR1 SEHNR and CDR2 FQNEAQ come from the germline V gene (reference sequence).

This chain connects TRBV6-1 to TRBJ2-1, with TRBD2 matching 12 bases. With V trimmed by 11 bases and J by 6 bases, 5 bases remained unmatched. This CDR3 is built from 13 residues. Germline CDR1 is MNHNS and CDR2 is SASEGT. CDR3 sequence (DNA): TGTGCCGCCAGACTAGCGGGAGTCAATGAGCAGTTCTTC. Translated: CAARLAGVNEQFF.

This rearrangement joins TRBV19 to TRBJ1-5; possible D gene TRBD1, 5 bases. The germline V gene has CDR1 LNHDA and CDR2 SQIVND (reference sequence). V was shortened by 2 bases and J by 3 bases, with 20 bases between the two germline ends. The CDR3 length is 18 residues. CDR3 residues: CASSISLGGPINNQPQHF. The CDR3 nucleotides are TGTGCCAGTAGTATATCCCTCGGGGGTCCCATCAACAATCAGCCCCAGCATTTT.

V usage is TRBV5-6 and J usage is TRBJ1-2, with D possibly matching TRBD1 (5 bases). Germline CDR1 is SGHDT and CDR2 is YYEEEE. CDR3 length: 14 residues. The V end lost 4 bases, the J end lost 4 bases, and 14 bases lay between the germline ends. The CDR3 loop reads CASSIQGPLYGYTF. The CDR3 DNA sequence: TGTGCCAGCAGCATTCAGGGTCCCCTCTATGGCTACACCTTC.